This paragraph covers one T cell receptor (beta chain) sequence. Its antigen remains unknown. This sample was taken from a study of cytomegalovirus exposure and HLA in healthy donors. Study results and caveats: The investigators catalogued 150 to 200 TCR beta chains as cytomegalovirus-associated. Later on, an analysis showed TCR association rates differing by HLA locus, with DRB1 the most and HLA-C the fewest.

V was pared by 6 bases and J by 3 bases, with 4 bases of the junction left unmatched. In germline, CDR1 is SQVTM, CDR2 ANQGSEA. CDR3 length: 12 residues. PCR employed 60 Vbeta and 13 Jbeta primers. Sequencing was performed with immunoSEQ multiplex PCR; in TCRdb, only in-frame clones are kept and a portion is missing. Among around 230,000 clones listed, around 79% were seen once. Material: PBMCs. The receptor's source is a male donor in good health and CMV-seronegative. This chain links TRBV29-1 with TRBJ1-1, with 7 bases fitting TRBD1. CDR3 protein: CSVRQGDTEAFF. CDR3 DNA sequence: TGCAGCGTGAGACAGGGCGACACTGAAGCTTTCTTT. Complete variable domain (other parts from reference TRBV29-1 and TRBJ1-1): SAVISQKPSRDICQRGTSLTIQCQVDSQVTMMFWYRQQPGQSLTLIATANQGSEATYESGFVIDKFPISRPNLTFSTLTVSNMSPEDSSIYLCSVRQGDTEAFFGQGTRLTVV.